One and the same sample provided the 20 T cell receptor beta chains below, sequenced in a study of tumor-infiltrating lymphocytes in oesophageal squamous cell carcinoma. TCRdb re-called the PCR reads with MiXCR, one entry per CDR3 protein. The table has about 19,000 distinct CDR3 sequences, 40% seen once. Material: blood. The receptor set was obtained from a male donor with esophageal squamous cell carcinoma.

This clonotype was counted only a few times. V usage is TRBV6-1 and J usage is TRBJ2-1; D gene uncertain. Germline V gene sequence: CDR1 MNHNS, CDR2 SASEGT. CDR3 length: 14 amino acids. Trimming removed 5 bases at V and 0 bases at J, with 8 bases between. In nucleotides, the CDR3 is TGTGCCAGCAGTCCACTGGTCTCCTACAATGAGCAGTTCTTC. It specifies CASSPLVSYNEQFF.

This clonotype was observed a single time. J is TRBJ2-1 and V is TRBV9; the match to TRBD2 covers 15 bases. The CDR3 length is 16 residues. Germline V gene data show CDR1 as SGDLS and CDR2 as YYNGEE. V lost 4 bases to trimming and J lost 4 bases; unmatched junction nucleotides: 3. The CDR3 reads CASSLGLAGGYNEQFF. Written as DNA, the CDR3 is TGTGCCAGCAGCCTCGGACTAGCGGGAGGGTACAATGAGCAGTTCTTC.

The J gene is TRBJ2-7, the V gene TRBV7-4, with 15 bases aligning to TRBD2. TRBJ2-5 explains the end of the DNA better; the J call may be wrong. Germline V gene data show CDR1 as SGHVT and CDR2 as SQSDAQ. CDR3 length: 17 residues. The chain's CDR3 is CASSPGLAGGYQETQYF. The DNA of the CDR3 is TGTGCCAGCAGCCCCGGACTAGCGGGAGGGTATCAAGAGACCCAGTACTTC.

This clonotype was seen only a few times. The chain employs TRBV7-2 and TRBJ2-5; D perhaps matches TRBD1 (6 bases). CDR3 length: 12 residues. The V end lost 7 bases, the J end lost 7 bases, and 13 bases lay between the germline ends. From germline, CDR1 is SGHTA and CDR2 FQGNSA. CDR3 DNA sequence: TGTGCCAGCACCCTCTTAGGGGGGACCCAGTACTTC. It translates to CASTLLGGTQYF. The full variable domain, with the rest looked up from reference TRBV7-2 and TRBJ2-5, is GAGVSQSPSNKVTEKGKDVELRCDPISGHTALYWYRQSLGQGLEFLIYFQGNSAPDKSGLPSDRFSAERTGGSVSTLTIQRTQQEDSAVYLCASTLLGGTQYFGPGTRLLVL.

Sample share makes this clonotype medium-sized (0.01 to 0.1%). The chain uses TRBV12-3 or TRBV12-4 and TRBJ2-3, with 9 positions matching TRBD2. V lost 1 base, J lost 5 bases, and 7 bases stayed unmatched. The CDR3 consists of 16 residues. CDR3 amino acids: CASSLETWRGGDTQYF. CDR3 DNA sequence: TGTGCCAGCAGTTTAGAAACGTGGCGGGGGGGAGATACGCAGTATTTT.

There are a few counts of this clonotype. The genes are TRBV5-1 and TRBJ2-3; D is unresolved. There are 13 residues in the CDR3. V lost 6 bases to trimming and J lost 1 base, with 9 bases between them. Germline CDR1 and CDR2: SGHRS and YFSETQ. The CDR3 DNA follows: TGCGCCAGCAAAGACGGAGGCACAGATACGCAGTATTTT. Protein: CASKDGGTDTQYF.

J is TRBJ2-5 and V is TRBV6-2 or TRBV6-3; 8 bases are shared with TRBD1. Gene TRBJ2-7 matches the end of the DNA better, so the J call may be wrong. Germline CDR1 MNHEY, CDR2 SVGEGT. The CDR3 has 15 residues. CDR3 loop: CASSDGTGVSYEQYF. The CDR3 DNA reads TGTGCCAGCAGCGATGGGACAGGAGTCTCCTACGAGCAGTACTTC.

The J gene is TRBJ2-3, the V gene TRBV28; 8 bases map to TRBD2. TRBJ2-1 explains the end of the DNA better; the J call may be wrong. CDR1 MDHEN and CDR2 SYDVKM come from the germline V gene. The CDR3 spans 14 residues. CDR3 coding DNA: TGTGCCAGCAGTTTTATAGCGGGAATCAATGAGCAGTTCTTC. Residues: CASSFIAGINEQFF.

V gene TRBV6-1 combines with J gene TRBJ2-2; D possibly uses TRBD1 or TRBD2 (5 bases each). V lost 4 bases and J 6 bases, leaving 15 bases between the germline ends. The CDR3 sequence is 15 residues long. Germline V CDR1 and CDR2: MNHNS, SASEGT. This chain's CDR3 is CASSVRDPRSGELFF. CDR3 sequence (DNA): TGTGCCAGCAGTGTCCGGGACCCCCGTTCCGGGGAGCTGTTTTTT.

This clonotype is deemed medium-sized. The V and J genes are TRBV7-6 and TRBJ2-3, with a tentative D call TRBD1 (6 bases). Germline V lookup: CDR1 SGHVS, CDR2 FNYEAQ. There are 14 residues in the CDR3. Trimming stripped 4 bases from V and 4 bases from J, with 12 bases between. The CDR3 DNA is TGTGCCAGCAGCTCCACAGGGTATCCAGATACGCAGTATTTT. Amino acids: CASSSTGYPDTQYF.

The table lists this clonotype with a few counts. This chain links TRBV7-2 with TRBJ2-7, with D possibly being TRBD2 (5 bases). The DNA matches TRBJ2-1 better at its end, which makes the J call doubtful. The CDR3 is 13 residues long. The V gene's germline CDR1 is SGHTA and CDR2 FQGNSA. CDR3 in amino acids: CASSLDERLGQFF. CDR3 sequence (DNA): TGTGCCAGCAGCTTAGATGAGCGGTTGGGGCAGTTCTTC.

This clonotype has at least ten counts. The chain is built from TRBV18 and TRBJ2-7; TRBD1 agrees at 7 bases. The V gene end was trimmed by 3 bases and the J gene end by 5 bases; junction bases not matched to a gene: 13. The CDR3 covers 16 residues. The germline V gene has CDR1 KGHSH and CDR2 LQKENI. The CDR3 nucleotides read TGTGCCAGCTCACCGGGAGTAGGGGGCGCAGTGAACGAGCAGTACTTC. This encodes CASSPGVGGAVNEQYF.

This clonotype is medium-sized. V usage is TRBV5-4 and J usage is TRBJ2-5, with 9 bases fitting TRBD2. Germline values: CDR1 SGHNT, CDR2 YYREEE (reference sequence). The CDR3 spans 15 residues. The V segment lost 6 bases and the J segment 5 bases; nucleotides outside the gene matches: 11. The DNA of the CDR3 is TGTGCCAGCACCCTCTGGCGGGGGGGCGGGGAGACCCAGTACTTC. This sequence encodes CASTLWRGGGETQYF.

This chain's CDR3 is CASSEDLPDTQYF. CDR3 nucleotide sequence: TGTGCCAGCAGTGAGGACCTCCCAGATACGCAGTATTTT. The V and J genes are TRBV6-1 and TRBJ2-3; D not certain. Trimming took off 3 bases at V and 4 bases at J, with 8 bases between the two ends. Germline assignment: CDR1 MNHNS and CDR2 SASEGT. This CDR3 contains 13 residues.

This clonotype was observed a handful of times. This rearrangement joins TRBV3-1 to TRBJ2-1; TRBD2 aligns across 10 bases. CDR3 length: 17 residues. The V and J ends lost 7 bases and 1 base, in that order; junction bases with no gene match: 10. Germline CDR1 LGHDT, CDR2 YNNKEL (reference sequence). The DNA of the CDR3 is TGTGCCAGCACCTTGAGGGCAGCGGGAGGGTCCTACAATGAGCAGTTCTTC. Its translation: CASTLRAAGGSYNEQFF.

This clonotype was counted many times. Being one base from a much bigger clone, this may be a read error. The genes are TRBV28 and TRBJ2-7; unclear D gene. V lost 5 bases and J lost 7, with 12 bases in between. This CDR3 has 12 amino acids. Germline V gene data show CDR1 as MDHEN and CDR2 as SYDVKM. CDR3 protein: CASSISSYEQYF. Written as DNA, the CDR3 is TGTGCCAGCAGTATCTCGAGTTATGAGCAGTACTTC.

This clonotype was counted many times. The genes are TRBV10-3 and TRBJ2-7; TRBD1 matches 9 bases. The CDR3 length is 13 residues. Trimming cost V 8 bases and J 1 base; bases outside gene matches: 3. From germline, CDR1 is ENHRY and CDR2 SYGVKD. CDR3 sequence (DNA): TGTGCCATCGGGGGGACAGGGTCCTACGAGCAGTACTTC. Protein: CAIGGTGSYEQYF.

The chain joins TRBV18 to TRBJ1-3; no reliable D call. Trimming took 4 bases from V and 2 from J, leaving 12 bases between them. Germline V gene sequence: CDR1 KGHSH, CDR2 LQKENI. The CDR3 consists of 15 residues. The DNA of the CDR3 is TGTGCCAGCTCACTCGACTGGCGACCTGGAAACACCATATATTTT. Encoded protein: CASSLDWRPGNTIYF.

The rearrangement uses TRBV27 and TRBJ1-5; possible D gene TRBD1, 5 bases. This CDR3 is built from 16 residues. Germline CDR1 reads MNHEY; CDR2 reads SMNVEV (reference sequence). V lost 0 bases, J lost 3 bases, and 12 bases lay in between. This chain's CDR3 is CASSLSGLKVNQPQHF. CDR3 DNA: TGTGCCAGCAGTTTATCGGGGCTTAAAGTCAATCAGCCCCAGCATTTT.

This clonotype is labeled medium-sized (0.01 to 0.1%). The rearrangement uses TRBV10-2 and TRBJ2-1; TRBD1 matches 8 bases. Trimming took 6 bases from V and 11 from J; bases not matched to a gene: 9. The CDR3 consists of 13 residues. Germline assignment: CDR1 WSHSY and CDR2 SAAADI. The CDR3 sequence: CASSQGATDKQFF. The DNA of the CDR3 is TGCGCCAGCAGCCAGGGGGCCACGGACAAGCAGTTCTTC.